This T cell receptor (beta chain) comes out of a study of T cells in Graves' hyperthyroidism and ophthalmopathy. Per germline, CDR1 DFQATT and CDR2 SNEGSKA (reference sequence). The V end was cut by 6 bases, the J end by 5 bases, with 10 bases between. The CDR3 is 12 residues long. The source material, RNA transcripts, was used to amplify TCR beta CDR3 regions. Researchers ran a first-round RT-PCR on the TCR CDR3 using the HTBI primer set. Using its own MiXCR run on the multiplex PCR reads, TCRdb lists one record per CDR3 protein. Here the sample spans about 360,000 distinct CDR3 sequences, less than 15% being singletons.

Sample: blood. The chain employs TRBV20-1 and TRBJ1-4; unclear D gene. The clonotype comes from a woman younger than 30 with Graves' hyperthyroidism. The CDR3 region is CSALRGNEKLFF. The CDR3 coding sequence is TGCAGTGCCCTGCGGGGAAATGAAAAACTGTTTTTT.